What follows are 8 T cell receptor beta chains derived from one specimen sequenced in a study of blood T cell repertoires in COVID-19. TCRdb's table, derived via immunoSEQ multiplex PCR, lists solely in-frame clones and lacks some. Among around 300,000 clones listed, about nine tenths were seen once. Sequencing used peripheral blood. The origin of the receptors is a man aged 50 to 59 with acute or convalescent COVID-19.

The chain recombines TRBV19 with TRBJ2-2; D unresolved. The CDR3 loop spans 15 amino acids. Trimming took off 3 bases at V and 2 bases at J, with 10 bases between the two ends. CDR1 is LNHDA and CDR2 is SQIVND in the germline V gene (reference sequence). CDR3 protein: CASSISRPNTGELFF. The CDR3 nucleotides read TGTGCCAGTAGTATTTCCAGGCCTAACACCGGGGAGCTGTTTTTT.

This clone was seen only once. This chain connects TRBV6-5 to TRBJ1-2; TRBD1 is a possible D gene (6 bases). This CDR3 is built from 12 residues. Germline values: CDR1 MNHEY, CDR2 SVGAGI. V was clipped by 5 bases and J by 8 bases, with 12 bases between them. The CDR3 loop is CASSHKGGGYTF. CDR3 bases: TGTGCCAGCAGTCACAAGGGGGGGGGCTACACCTTC.

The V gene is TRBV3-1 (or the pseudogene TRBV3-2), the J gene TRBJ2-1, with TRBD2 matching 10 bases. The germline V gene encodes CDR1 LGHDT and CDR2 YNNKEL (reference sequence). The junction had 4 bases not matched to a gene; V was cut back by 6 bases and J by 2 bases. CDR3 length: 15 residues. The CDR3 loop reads CASSRLAGTYNEQFF. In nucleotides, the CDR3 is TGTGCCAGCAGTCGACTAGCGGGCACCTACAATGAGCAGTTCTTC.

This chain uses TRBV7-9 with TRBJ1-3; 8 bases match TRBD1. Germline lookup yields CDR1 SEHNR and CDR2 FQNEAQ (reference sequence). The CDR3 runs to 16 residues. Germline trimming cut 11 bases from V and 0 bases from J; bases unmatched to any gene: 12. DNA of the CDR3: TGTGCCTGGACAGGGAATGAAAAAGGCTCTGGAAACACCATATATTTT. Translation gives CAWTGNEKGSGNTIYF.

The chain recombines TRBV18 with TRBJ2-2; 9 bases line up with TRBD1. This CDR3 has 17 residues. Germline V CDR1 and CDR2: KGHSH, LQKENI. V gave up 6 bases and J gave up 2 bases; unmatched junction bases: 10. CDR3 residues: CASSRGTGRLNTGELFF. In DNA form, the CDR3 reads TGTGCCAGCTCGCGTGGGACAGGGCGGCTTAACACCGGGGAGCTGTTTTTT.

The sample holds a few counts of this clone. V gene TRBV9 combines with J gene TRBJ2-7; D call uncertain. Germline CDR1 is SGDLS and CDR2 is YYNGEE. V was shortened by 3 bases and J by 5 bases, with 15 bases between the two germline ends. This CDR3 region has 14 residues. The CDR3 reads CASSERRPPNEQYF. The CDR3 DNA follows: TGTGCCAGCAGCGAGAGGCGGCCCCCGAACGAGCAGTACTTC.

DNA for the CDR3: TGTGCCAGCAGCCCGGACAGGTTGGATCAGCCCCAGCATTTT. Amino acid sequence: CASSPDRLDQPQHF. V usage is TRBV5-5 and J usage is TRBJ1-5, with 7 bases lining up with TRBD1. Trimming at V came to 4 bases and at J to 5 bases, leaving 6 bases not matched to a gene. The CDR3 has 14 residues. Germline V gene lookup returns CDR1 SGHKS and CDR2 YYEKEE (reference sequence).

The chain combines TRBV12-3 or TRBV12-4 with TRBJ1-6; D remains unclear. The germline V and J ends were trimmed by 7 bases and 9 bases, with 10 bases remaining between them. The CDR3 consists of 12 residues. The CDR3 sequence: CASKLEGSPLHF. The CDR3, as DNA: TGTGCCAGCAAACTAGAGGGTTCACCCCTCCACTTT.